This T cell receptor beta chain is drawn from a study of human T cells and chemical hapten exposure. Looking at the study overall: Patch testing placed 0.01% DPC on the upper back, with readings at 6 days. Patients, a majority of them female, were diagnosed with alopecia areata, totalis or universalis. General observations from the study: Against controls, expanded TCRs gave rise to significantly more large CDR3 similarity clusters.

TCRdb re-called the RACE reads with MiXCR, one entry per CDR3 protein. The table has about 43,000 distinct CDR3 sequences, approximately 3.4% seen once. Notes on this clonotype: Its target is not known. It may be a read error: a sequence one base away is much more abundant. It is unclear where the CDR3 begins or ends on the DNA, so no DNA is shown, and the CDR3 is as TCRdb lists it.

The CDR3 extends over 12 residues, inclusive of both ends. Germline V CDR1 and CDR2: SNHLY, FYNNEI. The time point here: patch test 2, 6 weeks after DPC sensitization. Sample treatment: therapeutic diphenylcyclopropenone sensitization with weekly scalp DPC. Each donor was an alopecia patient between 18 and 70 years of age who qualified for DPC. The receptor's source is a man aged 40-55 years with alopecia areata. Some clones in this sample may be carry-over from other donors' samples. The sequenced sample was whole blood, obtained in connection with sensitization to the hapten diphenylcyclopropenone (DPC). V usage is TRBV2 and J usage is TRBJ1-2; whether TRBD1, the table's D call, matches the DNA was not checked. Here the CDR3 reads CAQLRTGYGCTF.